The rows below give T cell receptor beta chains drawn from one sample of a study of blood T cell repertoires in COVID-19. Sequenced by immunoSEQ multiplex PCR; TCRdb stores in-frame clones only, minus some. The table includes 190,000 or so clones, 65% to 90% detected once. The sequencing sample was made of PBMCs or T cells enriched from blood (not recorded which). The receptors were sampled from a man aged 40-55 years who had recovered from COVID-19. The CDR3 runs from the conserved cysteine through the conserved F or W. The order of the fields is clone size, D gene, V gene, J gene, CDR3 DNA, CDR3 protein. D genes are given only for firm matches. Clone size appears in some rows only: once, few, many, or a class for an expanded clone.

>once|TRBD1|TRBV5-6|TRBJ2-7
TGTGCCAGCAGCCTACAGGGGCCCTCCTACGAGCAGTACTTC
CASSLQGPSYEQYF
>-|TRBD2|TRBV27|TRBJ2-3
TGTGCCAGCAGTTTATCGACTAGCGCGGATACGCAGTATTTT
CASSLSTSADTQYF
>once|TRBD1|TRBV6-5|TRBJ1-6
TGTGCCAGCAGTTTCCGGGACAGTGGTTGGGGTTCACCCCTCCACTTT
CASSFRDSGWGSPLHF
>-|TRBD1|TRBV6-5|TRBJ2-7
TGTGCCAGCAGTTTAGGACAGGGCTACGAGCAGTACTTC
CASSLGQGYEQYF
>-|TRBD2|TRBV7-9|TRBJ2-2
TGTGCCAGCAGCTTAGCGCCGGGACTAGGGGTTGCCGGGGAGCTGTTTTTT
CASSLAPGLGVAGELFF
>-|-|TRBV6-5|TRBJ2-1
TGTGCCAGCAGTTACTCGGAGGGACAGCAGTTCTTC
CASSYSEGQQFF
>-|TRBD2|TRBV5-1|TRBJ2-1
TGCGCCAGCAGCACACTAGCGGCGGGAAGGTACAATGAGCAGTTCTTC
CASSTLAAGRYNEQFF
>once|TRBD2|TRBV28|TRBJ2-5
TGTGCCAGCAGTCCTTCGGGACTAGGCCACCAAGAGACCCAGTACTTC
CASSPSGLGHQETQYF
>-|-|TRBV24-1|TRBJ2-3
TGTGCCACCAGTGAGGTAGCCAGGGGCACAGATACGCAGTATTTT
CATSEVARGTDTQYF
>-|TRBD2|TRBV13|TRBJ2-5
TGTGCCAGCAGCCCATACGGACTAGCGGGAGTGGGGGAGACCCAGTACTTC
CASSPYGLAGVGETQYF
>-|-|TRBV15|TRBJ1-3
TGTGCCACCAGCAGACGGACAGCCTCTGGAAACACCATATATTTT
CATSRRTASGNTIYF
>-|TRBD1|TRBV7-2|TRBJ2-6
TGTGCCAGCAGCTTACAGGGGGTTCAAACGGCTGGGGCCAACGTCCTGACTTTC
CASSLQGVQTAGANVLTF
>-|TRBD2|TRBV7-2|TRBJ2-3
TGTGCCAGCAGCTCCCTTGGGACTAGCGGATACACAGATACGCAGTATTTT
CASSSLGTSGYTDTQYF
>few|TRBD1|TRBV4-2|TRBJ1-1
TGTGCCAGCAGCCACCAGACAGGGATGGGAACTGAAGCTTTCTTT
CASSHQTGMGTEAFF
>-|-|TRBV7-2|TRBJ2-3
TGTGCCAGCAGCACGCGACTAGTGTACACAGATACGCAGTATTTT
CASSTRLVYTDTQYF
>-|TRBD1|TRBV2|TRBJ2-7
TGTGCCAGCAGTGCGCACGAGGGGGCGAGGGAATACGAGCAGTACTTC
CASSAHEGAREYEQYF
>-|-|TRBV10-3|TRBJ2-1
TGTGCCATCAGTCAGGGTAACAATGAGCAGTTCTTC
CAISQGNNEQFF
>-|TRBD2|TRBV20-1|TRBJ2-6
TGCAGTGCTAGTCGGGGGGTAGCTGGGGCCAACGTCCTGACTTTC
CSASRGVAGANVLTF
>-|-|TRBV19|TRBJ1-2
TGTGCCAGTAGTCCTCGTGGAGGCTTGTCTTGGCATGGCTACACCTTC
CASSPRGGLSWHGYTF
>-|-|TRBV28|TRBJ2-7
TGTGCCAGCAGTTCCGCCCGACTTAGCGCTGCTGGGGAGCAGTACTTC
CASSSARLSAAGEQYF
>once|-|TRBV27|TRBJ2-1
TGTGCCAGCAGTTGGACATTATCCAATGAGCAGTTCTTC
CASSWTLSNEQFF
>-|TRBD1|TRBV5-1|TRBJ2-3
TGCGCCAGCAGCGACGGACAGGGGACTTACACAGATACGCAGTATTTT
CASSDGQGTYTDTQYF
>-|-|TRBV12-3/TRBV12-4|TRBJ2-5
TGTGCCAGCAGTTTGCACGGAGAGACCCAGTACTTC
CASSLHGETQYF
>once|-|TRBV13|TRBJ2-7
TGTGCCAGCAGCTCTGAAACAGGGGGGGACGAGCAGTACTTC
CASSSETGGDEQYF
>-|TRBD2|TRBV5-1|TRBJ2-3
TGCGCCAGCAGCCCTCTAGCGGGAGTGGGCACAGATACGCAGTATTTT
CASSPLAGVGTDTQYF
>-|-|TRBV29-1|TRBJ1-5
TGCAGCGTCGCGACAGTAAATAGCAATCAGCCCCAGCATTTT
CSVATVNSNQPQHF
>-|-|TRBV6-5|TRBJ2-1
TGTGCCAGCAGTTCGACCACGACAAAGGGGAATGAGCAGTTCTTC
CASSSTTTKGNEQFF
>few|-|TRBV6-4|TRBJ2-2
TGTGCCAGCAGTTCAGGGAACACCGGGGAGCTGTTTTTT
CASSSGNTGELFF
>-|TRBD1|TRBV9|TRBJ1-6
TGTGCCAGCAGCTCGAGGGACAGCTTAGGCTCCTATAATTCACCCCTCCACTTT
CASSSRDSLGSYNSPLHF
>-|TRBD1|TRBV19|TRBJ2-5
TGTGCCAGTAGTCTTCAGGGGGAAGAGACCCAGTACTTC
CASSLQGEETQYF
>once|-|TRBV7-8|TRBJ2-7
TGTGCCAGCAGCTTAGATCGTACAGGCTTATCCTACGAGCAGTACTTC
CASSLDRTGLSYEQYF
>-|-|TRBV4-1|TRBJ1-4
TGCGCCAGCAGCCACCCGACAGTTGGTTGGGAAAAACTGTTTTTT
CASSHPTVGWEKLFF
>-|-|TRBV18|TRBJ2-1
TGTGCCAGCTCACCACCAAGCGGGTCCTTTGTTTGGTTCTTC
CASSPPSGSFVWFF
>-|TRBD1|TRBV27|TRBJ1-6
TGTGCCAGCAGTTTATTTCCCAGGACAGGGGGGTGGGATTCACCCCTCCACTTT
CASSLFPRTGGWDSPLHF
>-|-|TRBV2|TRBJ2-2
TGTGCCAGCATGGAGGACGGTCACACCGGGGAGCTGTTTTTT
CASMEDGHTGELFF
>-|-|TRBV5-1|TRBJ1-5
TGCGCCAGCAGCCAGGGCCCCCTTAGCAATCAGCCCCAGCATTTT
CASSQGPLSNQPQHF
>-|-|TRBV5-1|TRBJ1-6
TGCGCCAGCAGCGTATCGGGGTATGATAATTCACCCCTCCACTTT
CASSVSGYDNSPLHF
>-|-|TRBV15|TRBJ2-5
TGTGCCACCAGCAATGGTCAGGGGTACGCGACCCAGTACTTC
CATSNGQGYATQYF
>-|TRBD1|TRBV5-1|TRBJ2-2
TGCGCCAGCAGAGGGGACAGTACCTACACCGGGGAGCTGTTTTTT
CASRGDSTYTGELFF
>-|-|TRBV5-1|TRBJ2-2
TGCGCCAGCAGTAGTATGAACACCGGGGAGCTGTTTTTT
CASSSMNTGELFF
>-|TRBD2|TRBV6-5|TRBJ2-1
TGTGCCAGCAGGGCGACTAGCGGCTCCTACAATGAGCAGTTCTTC
CASRATSGSYNEQFF
>-|-|TRBV28|TRBJ2-7
TGTGCCAGCAGTTTCGCAGGTTCCTACGAGCAGTACTTC
CASSFAGSYEQYF
>-|TRBD1|TRBV27|TRBJ1-2
TGTGCCAGCAGTTTAACACCGGGACAGGGCTATGGCTACACCTTC
CASSLTPGQGYGYTF
>once|TRBD2|TRBV19|TRBJ2-1
TGTGCCAGTAGTCGGACTAGCGGGAGTACCTACAATGAGCAGTTCTTC
CASSRTSGSTYNEQFF
>-|TRBD2|TRBV28|TRBJ2-3
TGTGCCAGCAGTTTACTTACTAGCGGGAGGCGCCGGGAAGATACGCAGTATTTT
CASSLLTSGRRREDTQYF
>-|TRBD2|TRBV24-1|TRBJ2-3
TGTGCCACCAGTGATTTGAAGGCTAGCGGGAGGGACACAGATACGCAGTATTTT
CATSDLKASGRDTDTQYF